This T cell receptor (beta chain) was profiled in a study of blood T cell repertoires in COVID-19. Study-wide context: Nucleic acid was either cDNA or gDNA, and it came from T cells, B-cell-depleted T cells, or PBMCs.

This CDR3 contains 14 residues. V lost 2 bases to trimming and J lost 2 bases, with 10 bases between them. Germline-derived CDR1 and CDR2 are LNHNV and YYDKDF (reference sequence). Some clones are missing from TCRdb's copy, which holds only in-frame ones; the method was immunoSEQ multiplex PCR. The sample includes 20,000 to 30,000 clones, around 90% of them seen just once. This clone showed up just once. V is TRBV15 and J is TRBJ2-7, with a tentative D call TRBD2 (6 bases). The sequence was collected from a woman in her sixties with active COVID-19. The sample was peripheral blood. The CDR3 reads CATSRPGGAYEQYF. The DNA of the CDR3 is TGTGCCACCAGCAGACCCGGCGGGGCCTACGAGCAGTACTTC.